The present T cell receptor beta chain was sequenced within a study of identical twins. The study's findings and limits: Fewer insertions marked abundant cord blood beta clonotypes; young adult naive trended weakly, memory not at all.

The germline V and J ends were trimmed by 2 bases and 1 base, with 11 bases remaining between them. Germline V gene sequence: CDR1 DFQATT, CDR2 SNEGSKA (reference sequence). The CDR3 has 14 residues. The sample holds a few counts of this clonotype. The antigen is not known. One entry per CDR3 protein results from TCRdb running MiXCR on the 5' RACE reads. The sample has fewer than 250,000 distinct CDR3 sequences, approximately 9% seen once; the top ten hold 5% to 6%. The clonotype was recovered from a woman between 18 and 29 years old in good health. The chain recombines TRBV20-1 with TRBJ1-1, with D perhaps matching TRBD1 (5 bases). The sequencing input was memory (CD45RO+) T cells sorted from blood. The CDR3 loop reads CSARFGRGNTEAFF. CDR3 DNA: TGCAGTGCTAGATTCGGAAGGGGGAACACTGAAGCTTTCTTT.